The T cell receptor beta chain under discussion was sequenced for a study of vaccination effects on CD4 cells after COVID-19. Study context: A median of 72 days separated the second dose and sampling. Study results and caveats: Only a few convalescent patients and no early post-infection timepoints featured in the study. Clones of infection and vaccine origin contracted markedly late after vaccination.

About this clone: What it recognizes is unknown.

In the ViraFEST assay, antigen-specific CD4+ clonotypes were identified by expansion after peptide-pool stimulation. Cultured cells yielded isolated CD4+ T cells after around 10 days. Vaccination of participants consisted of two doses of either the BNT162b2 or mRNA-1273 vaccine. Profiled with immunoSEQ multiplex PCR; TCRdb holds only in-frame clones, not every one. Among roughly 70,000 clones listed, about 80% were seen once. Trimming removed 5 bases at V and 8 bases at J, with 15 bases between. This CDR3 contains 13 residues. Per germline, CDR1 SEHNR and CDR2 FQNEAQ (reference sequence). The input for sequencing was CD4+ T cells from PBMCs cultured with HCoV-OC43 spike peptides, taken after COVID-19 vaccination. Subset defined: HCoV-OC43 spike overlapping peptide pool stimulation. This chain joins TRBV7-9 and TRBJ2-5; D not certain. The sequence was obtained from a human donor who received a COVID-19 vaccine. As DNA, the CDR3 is TGTGCCAGCAGCCCTCACTTGGGGATAACCCAGTACTTC. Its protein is CASSPHLGITQYF.